The T cell receptor (beta chain) under discussion was sequenced for a study of beta chain features in type 1 diabetes. The sequenced template was cDNA made from the entire isolated RNA. Generated by immunoSEQ multiplex PCR, the TCRdb table keeps only in-frame clones and is missing some. The sample yields about 27,000 clones, around 54% seen once. As to this clone: No antigen is known for it.

Notes on the study in general: TCRB CDR3 length was moderately but significantly reduced in all four CD4+ subsets of Type 1 diabetes patients.

The CDR3 consists of 15 residues. The V end was cut by 8 bases, the J end by 6 bases, with 22 bases between. Germline V CDR1 and CDR2: MNHEY, SVGAGI. The chain has TRBV6-5 and TRBJ1-2, with D maybe TRBD1 (6 bases). The source of this sequence is a woman aged 18-29 years with type 1 diabetes. Sequencing was carried out using Tregs from blood. CDR3 loop: CASRAGAHLGHGYTF. The DNA of the CDR3 is TGTGCCAGCCGTGCGGGGGCGCATCTCGGTCATGGCTACACCTTC.